Here is one TCR beta chain with its context. The sample belongs to a study of memory CD4+ T cells and cytomegalovirus serostatus. This table comes from immunoSEQ multiplex PCR, and its TCRdb copy is limited to in-frame clones, with some not included. This sample yields about 80,000 clones, of which around 80% are seen a single time; around 0.8% belongs to the top ten. The sort gate was single viable CD3+CD4+CD8-CD45RO+ cells for memory CD4+ T cells. This receptor was obtained from an adult in good health and CMV-seronegative. The sample was memory CD4+ T cells from blood.

CDR3 residues: CASRGGLAGYYEQYF. CDR3 nucleotide sequence: TGTGCCAGCAGGGGGGGACTAGCGGGTTACTACGAGCAGTACTTC. The chain uses TRBV2 and TRBJ2-7; 12 bases match TRBD2. CDR1 and CDR2 from the germline V gene are SNHLY and FYNNEI. J gave up 3 bases and V 6 bases, and 6 bases lay outside the gene matches. The length of the CDR3 is 15 residues.